Presented here are 23 T cell receptor beta chains from one specimen sequenced in a study of response to subunit inactivated influenza vaccine. TCRdb re-called the RT-PCR reads through MiXCR, storing one row per CDR3 protein. The sample has under 200,000 distinct CDR3 sequences; approximately 11% are singletons. Sequences were derived from CD8+ T cells sorted from PBMCs, sampled around 25 months after vaccination. The receptors come from a man aged 45 to 70 who received an inactivated influenza vaccine.

This clonotype was observed a few times. V gene TRBV7-9 combines with J gene TRBJ2-3; TRBD2 might be the D (5 bases). The germline CDR1 and CDR2 sequences are SEHNR and FQNEAQ (reference sequence). The CDR3 consists of 16 residues. Trimming removed 2 bases from V and 2 bases from J, with 14 bases in between. CDR3 DNA sequence: TGTGCCAGCAGCTTAAGGGAGTCAGGCCTCACAGATACGCAGTATTTT. The encoded protein is CASSLRESGLTDTQYF.

This rearrangement joins TRBV7-9 to TRBJ1-1; 7 bases map to TRBD1. The V segment lost 5 bases and the J segment 0 bases; nucleotides outside the gene matches: 6. Per the germline V gene, CDR1 is SEHNR and CDR2 is FQNEAQ (reference sequence). The CDR3 runs 15 residues. The CDR3 DNA is TGTGCCAGCAGCCCCTTCGGGACAGTGAACACTGAAGCTTTCTTT. Encoded protein: CASSPFGTVNTEAFF.

V gene TRBV3-1 combines with J gene TRBJ2-4; maybe TRBD1 (5 bases). Germline CDR1 and CDR2: LGHDT and YNNKEL (reference sequence). There are 17 residues in the CDR3. Trimming left V 1 base short and J 8 bases short, with 21 bases between. The CDR3 DNA sequence: TGTGCCAGCAGCCAAGGATTACAGGACCTAAGGGGATACATTCAGTACTTC. This encodes CASSQGLQDLRGYIQYF.

This clonotype has more than one count but fewer than ten. The rearrangement uses TRBV6-1 and TRBJ2-5; 13 positions agree with TRBD2. V trimming: 4 bases; J trimming: 0 bases; junction bases outside the gene matches: 5. CDR3 length: 17 amino acids. The germline V gene has CDR1 MNHNS and CDR2 SASEGT. The CDR3 loop reads CASSGTSGGGYQETQYF. In DNA, the CDR3 is TGTGCCAGCAGTGGGACTAGCGGGGGCGGGTACCAAGAGACCCAGTACTTC.

This clonotype was observed once. A read error may account for a junction end that differs from germline. The CDR3 DNA is TGTGCCAGCAGCCCGGAGGGGAGCTCCTACGATGAGCAGTTCTTC. Encoded protein: CASSPEGSSYDEQFF. V gene TRBV9 combines with J gene TRBJ2-1; D might be TRBD2 (6 bases). Germline assignment: CDR1 SGDLS and CDR2 YYNGEE. CDR3 length equals 15 residues.

This clonotype was seen a handful of times. The rearrangement uses TRBV7-8 and TRBJ1-1; perhaps TRBD1 as D (6 bases). Trimming removed 0 bases at V and 0 bases at J, with 8 bases between. Germline-derived CDR1 and CDR2 are SGHVS and FQNEAQ. This CDR3 is built from 15 residues. CDR3: CASSLAQGLNTEAFF. The CDR3, as DNA: TGTGCCAGCAGCTTAGCACAGGGACTGAACACTGAAGCTTTCTTT.

The CDR3 here is CASSSMGNEQYF. DNA for the CDR3: TGTGCCAGCAGCTCAATGGGCAACGAGCAGTACTTC. The chain has TRBV7-9 and TRBJ2-7; no firm D call. V gave up 4 bases and J gave up 5 bases, with 9 bases separating them. Germline CDR1 reads SEHNR; CDR2 reads FQNEAQ (reference sequence). The CDR3 runs to 12 residues. The whole variable domain, filled in from reference TRBV7-9 and TRBJ2-7, reads DTGVSQNPRHKITKRGQNVTFRCDPISEHNRLYWYRQTLGQGPEFLTYFQNEAQLEKSRLLSDRFSAERPKGSFSTLEIQRTEQGDSAMYLCASSSMGNEQYFGPGTRLTVT.

The CDR3, as DNA: TGTGCCAGCAGTTTAGACGGACTAGCAACAAAAACAGATACGCAGTATTTT. Its protein is CASSLDGLATKTDTQYF. The gene calls are TRBV12-3 or TRBV12-4 and TRBJ2-3; TRBD2 aligns across 8 bases. V was clipped by 1 base and J by 3 bases; unmatched bases: 9. The CDR3 extends over 17 amino acids.

This chain uses TRBV7-2 with TRBJ1-1, with 7 nucleotides matching TRBD1. This CDR3 spans 14 amino acids. Germline CDR1 is SGHTA and CDR2 is FQGNSA. V lost 5 bases to trimming and J lost 7 bases; unmatched junction nucleotides: 10. CDR3 coding DNA: TGTGCCAGCAGCCCCCAGGGGGGGGTCGTTGAAGCTTTCTTT. It encodes CASSPQGGVVEAFF. Complete variable domain (other parts from reference TRBV7-2 and TRBJ1-1): GAGVSQSPSNKVTEKGKDVELRCDPISGHTALYWYRQSLGQGLEFLIYFQGNSAPDKSGLPSDRFSAERTGGSVSTLTIQRTQQEDSAVYLCASSPQGGVVEAFFGQGTRLTVV.

The chain employs TRBV19 and TRBJ1-1; perhaps TRBD1 as D (5 bases). This CDR3 region has 16 residues. Germline V lookup: CDR1 LNHDA, CDR2 SQIVND (reference sequence). V dropped 7 bases and J dropped 4 bases, with 22 bases sitting between them. CDR3 DNA: TGTGCCAGTACCCCTCCCCCTCAGGGACGGGGCACTGAAGCTTTCTTT. The encoded protein is CASTPPPQGRGTEAFF.

The chain carries TRBV7-8 and TRBJ2-7; 7 bases match TRBD2. Looked up from germline, CDR1 is SGHVS and CDR2 is FQNEAQ. This CDR3 comprises 15 residues. The V gene end was trimmed by 5 bases and the J gene end by 2 bases; junction bases not matched to a gene: 9. For the CDR3, the DNA is TGTGCCAGCAGCCAGGAGAGCGGGGCCACCTACGAGCAGTACTTC. This codes for CASSQESGATYEQYF.

In its sample, this clonotype was seen a few times. This chain links TRBV3-1 with TRBJ2-2, with D uncertain. V was trimmed by 8 bases and J by 5 bases, leaving 12 bases between them. CDR1 LGHDT and CDR2 YNNKEL come from the germline V gene (reference sequence). The CDR3 consists of 13 residues. CDR3 coding DNA: TGTGCCAGCTGTTTTAGTCTTACCGGGGAGCTGTTTTTT. Its translation is CASCFSLTGELFF.

This clonotype occurred a few times. The gene calls are TRBV4-3 and TRBJ1-6, with D maybe TRBD1 (5 bases). This CDR3 has 16 amino acids. V dropped 3 bases and J dropped 0 bases, with 9 bases sitting between them. Germline CDR1 reads LGHNA; CDR2 reads YSLEER. The CDR3 here is CASSHQGFSYNSPLHF. The CDR3 DNA reads as TGCGCCAGCAGCCACCAGGGATTCTCCTATAATTCACCCCTCCACTTT.

Ten or more counts support this clonotype. The chain recombines TRBV5-1 with TRBJ1-2; TRBD1 aligns across 7 bases. The J segment lost 0 bases and the V segment lost 7 bases, leaving 3 bases of the junction unmatched. The CDR3 is made up of 13 amino acids. The germline V gene has CDR1 SGHRS and CDR2 YFSETQ. The CDR3 is CASGGTANYGYTF. The CDR3 DNA reads as TGCGCCAGCGGTGGGACAGCTAACTATGGCTACACCTTC.

V is TRBV20-1 and J is TRBJ2-3; TRBD2 agrees at 7 bases. V lost 2 bases to trimming and J lost 2 bases; unmatched junction nucleotides: 19. The CDR3 is 19 amino acids. Germline CDR1 and CDR2: DFQATT and SNEGSKA (reference sequence). CDR3 sequence: CSARQERPSGMTYTDTQYF. The CDR3 DNA reads TGCAGTGCTAGACAGGAACGTCCTAGCGGTATGACTTACACAGATACGCAGTATTTT.

The chain couples TRBV6-1 to TRBJ2-3; D is unclear. CDR1 is MNHNS and CDR2 is SASEGT in the germline V gene. The CDR3 sequence is 16 residues long. Trimming pared 4 bases from V and 1 base from J, leaving 15 bases between. The CDR3 DNA is TGTGCCAGCAGTGTAACCCAACAAAAGGGCACAGATACGCAGTATTTT. This sequence encodes CASSVTQQKGTDTQYF.

CDR3 amino acids: CASEVNNEQFF. CDR3 DNA sequence: TGTGCCAGCGAAGTCAACAATGAGCAGTTCTTC. V and J are TRBV2 and TRBJ2-1; the D is unclear. Trimming removed 8 bases at V and 5 bases at J, with 7 bases between. The CDR3 spans 11 residues. In germline, CDR1 is SNHLY, CDR2 FYNNEI.

This clonotype was seen a handful of times. The genes are TRBV7-2 and TRBJ1-1, with a tentative D call TRBD1 (6 bases). V shed 5 bases and J shed 4 bases, with 17 bases lying between them. Germline values: CDR1 SGHTA, CDR2 FQGNSA. CDR3 size: 15 residues. In DNA, the CDR3 is TGTGCCAGCAGCGCGGGGTGGGGAGGGGGCACTGAAGCTTTCTTT. Protein product: CASSAGWGGGTEAFF.

The chain links TRBV29-1 to TRBJ2-1, with 8 bases aligning to TRBD1. The CDR3 consists of 16 residues. The germline V gene encodes CDR1 SQVTM and CDR2 ANQGSEA. Trimming cost V 6 bases and J 4 bases; bases outside gene matches: 14. This CDR3 reads CSVGGRTGSKYNEQFF. The CDR3, as DNA: TGCAGCGTGGGGGGCCGGACAGGGAGTAAGTACAATGAGCAGTTCTTC.

In this sample, this clonotype turned up a few times. The rearrangement links TRBV19 to TRBJ2-1; 7 nucleotides line up with TRBD2. Germline CDR1 is LNHDA and CDR2 is SQIVND (reference sequence). This CDR3 comprises 16 residues. After removal of 6 bases from V and 4 bases from J, the junction contained 12 bases not matched to a gene. The CDR3 reads CASSPRGVAGYNEQFF. DNA for the CDR3: TGTGCCAGTAGCCCCCGCGGGGTAGCGGGTTACAATGAGCAGTTCTTC.

This clonotype was recorded a few times. The chain couples TRBV6-1 to TRBJ2-1; a weak D match, TRBD2 (6 bases). Between the trimmed V and J ends, which lost 10 bases and 5 bases, there was a span of 21 bases. The CDR3 has 15 amino acids. Looked up from germline, CDR1 is MNHNS and CDR2 is SASEGT. Here the CDR3 reads CATTLTGALHNEQFF. In nucleotides, the CDR3 is TGTGCCACCACACTTACGGGAGCCCTCCACAATGAGCAGTTCTTC.

The chain joins TRBV4-3 to TRBJ1-1; D is unclear. Germline V gene data show CDR1 as LGHNA and CDR2 as YSLEER. The CDR3 runs to 17 residues. V was trimmed by 0 bases and J by 1 base, leaving 15 bases between them. This CDR3 reads CASSQEFYNGGNTEAFF. The CDR3 DNA is TGCGCCAGCAGCCAAGAATTTTATAATGGAGGGAACACTGAAGCTTTCTTT.

The chain links TRBV9 to TRBJ2-2, with D uncertain. CDR1 and CDR2 from the germline V gene are SGDLS and YYNGEE. The CDR3 is 13 amino acids. V was trimmed by 4 bases and J by 4 bases, leaving 8 bases between them. CDR3 amino acids: CASSPVSTGELFF. The CDR3 nucleotides are TGTGCCAGCAGCCCCGTTAGCACCGGGGAGCTGTTTTTT.